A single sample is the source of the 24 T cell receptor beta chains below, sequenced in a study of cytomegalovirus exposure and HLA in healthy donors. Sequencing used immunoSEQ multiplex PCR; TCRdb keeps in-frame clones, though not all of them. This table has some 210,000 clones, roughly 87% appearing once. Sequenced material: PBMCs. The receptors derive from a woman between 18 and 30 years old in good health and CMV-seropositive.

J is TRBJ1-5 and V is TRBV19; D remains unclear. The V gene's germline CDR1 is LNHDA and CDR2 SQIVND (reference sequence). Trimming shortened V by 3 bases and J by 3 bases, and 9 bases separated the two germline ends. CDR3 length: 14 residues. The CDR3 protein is CASSMKAINQPQHF. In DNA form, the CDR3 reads TGTGCCAGTAGTATGAAAGCTATCAATCAGCCCCAGCATTTT. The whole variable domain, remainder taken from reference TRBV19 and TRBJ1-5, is DGGITQSPKYLFRKEGQNVTLSCEQNLNHDAMYWYRQDPGQGLRLIYYSQIVNDFQKGDIAEGYSVSREKKESFPLTVTSAQKNPTAFYLCASSMKAINQPQHFGDGTRLSIL.

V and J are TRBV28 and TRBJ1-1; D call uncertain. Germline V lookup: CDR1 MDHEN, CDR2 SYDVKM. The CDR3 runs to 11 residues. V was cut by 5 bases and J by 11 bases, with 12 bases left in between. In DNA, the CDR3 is TGTGCCAGCAGTCTCCAGTTGCGGGCTTTCTTT. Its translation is CASSLQLRAFF.

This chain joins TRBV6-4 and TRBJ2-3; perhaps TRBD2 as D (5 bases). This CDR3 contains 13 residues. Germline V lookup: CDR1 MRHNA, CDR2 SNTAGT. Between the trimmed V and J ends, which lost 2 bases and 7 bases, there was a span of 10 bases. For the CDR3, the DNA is TGTGCCAGCAGTGACCTACGGGAACATACGCAGTATTTT. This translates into CASSDLREHTQYF.

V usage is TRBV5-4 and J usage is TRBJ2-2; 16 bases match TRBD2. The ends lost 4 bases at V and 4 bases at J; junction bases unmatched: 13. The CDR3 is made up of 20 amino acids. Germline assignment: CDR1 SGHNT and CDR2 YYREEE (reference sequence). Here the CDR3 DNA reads TGTGCCAGCAGCGGGGGACTAGCGGGAGGGCCTTGTGGATGCACCGGGGAGCTGTTTTTT. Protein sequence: CASSGGLAGGPCGCTGELFF.

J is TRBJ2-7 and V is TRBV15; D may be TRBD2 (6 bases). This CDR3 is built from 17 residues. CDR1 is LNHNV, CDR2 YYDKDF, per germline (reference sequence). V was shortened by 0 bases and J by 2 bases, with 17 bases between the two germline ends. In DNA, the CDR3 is TGTGCCACCAGCAGAGATTCCCCGGGAGTCGGCCCCTACGAGCAGTACTTC. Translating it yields CATSRDSPGVGPYEQYF. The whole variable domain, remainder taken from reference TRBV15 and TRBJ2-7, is DAMVIQNPRYQVTQFGKPVTLSCSQTLNHNVMYWYQQKSSQAPKLLFHYYDKDFNNEADTPDNFQSRRPNTSFCFLDIRSPGLGDTAMYLCATSRDSPGVGPYEQYFGPGTRLTVT.

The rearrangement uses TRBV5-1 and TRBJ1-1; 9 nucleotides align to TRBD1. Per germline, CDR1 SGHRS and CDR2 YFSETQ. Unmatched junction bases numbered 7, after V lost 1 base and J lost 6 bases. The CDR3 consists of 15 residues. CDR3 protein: CASSLRDRVPPEAFF. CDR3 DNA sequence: TGCGCCAGCAGCTTGAGGGACAGGGTACCTCCTGAAGCTTTCTTT. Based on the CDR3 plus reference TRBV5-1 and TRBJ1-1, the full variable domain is KAGVTQTPRYLIKTRGQQVTLSCSPISGHRSVSWYQQTPGQGLQFLFEYFSETQRNKGNFPGRFSGRQFSNSRSEMNVSTLELGDSALYLCASSLRDRVPPEAFFGQGTRLTVV.

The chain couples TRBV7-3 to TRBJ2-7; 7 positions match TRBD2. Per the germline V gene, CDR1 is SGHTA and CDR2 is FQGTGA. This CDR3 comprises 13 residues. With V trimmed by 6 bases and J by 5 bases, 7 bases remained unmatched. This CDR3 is CASSPWGGNEQYF. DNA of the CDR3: TGTGCCAGCAGTCCCTGGGGAGGGAACGAGCAGTACTTC.

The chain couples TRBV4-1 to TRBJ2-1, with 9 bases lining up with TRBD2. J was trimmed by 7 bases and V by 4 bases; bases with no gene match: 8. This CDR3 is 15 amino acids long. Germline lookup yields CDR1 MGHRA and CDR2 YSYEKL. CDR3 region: CASSPPGLAVNEQFF. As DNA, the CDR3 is TGCGCCAGCAGCCCACCGGGACTAGCTGTGAATGAGCAGTTCTTC.

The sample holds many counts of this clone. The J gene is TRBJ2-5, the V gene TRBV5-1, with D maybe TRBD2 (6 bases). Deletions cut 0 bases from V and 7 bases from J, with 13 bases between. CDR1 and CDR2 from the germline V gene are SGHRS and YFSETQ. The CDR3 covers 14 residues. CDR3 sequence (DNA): TGCGCCAGCAGCTTGGGGAGGGCGGAGGGGACCCAGTACTTC. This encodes CASSLGRAEGTQYF.

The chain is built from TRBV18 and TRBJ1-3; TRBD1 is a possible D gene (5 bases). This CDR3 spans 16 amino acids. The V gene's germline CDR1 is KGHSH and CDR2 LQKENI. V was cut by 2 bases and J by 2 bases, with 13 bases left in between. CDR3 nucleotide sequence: TGTGCCAGCTCACCAAATGGGGGGTTCGCTGGAAACACCATATATTTT. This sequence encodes CASSPNGGFAGNTIYF.

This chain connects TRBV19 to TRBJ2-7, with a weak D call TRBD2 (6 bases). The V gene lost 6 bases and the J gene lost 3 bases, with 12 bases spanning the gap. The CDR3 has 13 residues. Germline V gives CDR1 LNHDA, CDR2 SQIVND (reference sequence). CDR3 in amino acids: CASSPGDRYEQYF. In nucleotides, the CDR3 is TGTGCCAGTAGCCCGGGGGACCGCTACGAGCAGTACTTC. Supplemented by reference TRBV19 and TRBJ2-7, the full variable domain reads DGGITQSPKYLFRKEGQNVTLSCEQNLNHDAMYWYRQDPGQGLRLIYYSQIVNDFQKGDIAEGYSVSREKKESFPLTVTSAQKNPTAFYLCASSPGDRYEQYFGPGTRLTVT.

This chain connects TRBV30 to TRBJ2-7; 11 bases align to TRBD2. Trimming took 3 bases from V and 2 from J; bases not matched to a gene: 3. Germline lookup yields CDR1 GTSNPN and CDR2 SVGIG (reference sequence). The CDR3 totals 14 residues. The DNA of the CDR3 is TGTGCCTGGAGGACTAGCGGGGCTACCTACGAGCAGTACTTC. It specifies CAWRTSGATYEQYF.

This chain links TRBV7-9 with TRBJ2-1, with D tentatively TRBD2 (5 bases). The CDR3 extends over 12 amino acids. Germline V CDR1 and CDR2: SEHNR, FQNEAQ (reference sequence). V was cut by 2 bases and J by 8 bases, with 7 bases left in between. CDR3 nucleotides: TGTGCCAGCAGCTTAACCGGGGATGAGCAGTTCTTC. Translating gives CASSLTGDEQFF.

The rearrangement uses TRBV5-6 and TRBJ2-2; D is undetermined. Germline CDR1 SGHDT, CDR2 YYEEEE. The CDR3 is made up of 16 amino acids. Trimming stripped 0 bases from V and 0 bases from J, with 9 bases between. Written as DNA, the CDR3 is TGTGCCAGCAGCTTGGTCCCGTTTGCGAACACCGGGGAGCTGTTTTTT. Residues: CASSLVPFANTGELFF.

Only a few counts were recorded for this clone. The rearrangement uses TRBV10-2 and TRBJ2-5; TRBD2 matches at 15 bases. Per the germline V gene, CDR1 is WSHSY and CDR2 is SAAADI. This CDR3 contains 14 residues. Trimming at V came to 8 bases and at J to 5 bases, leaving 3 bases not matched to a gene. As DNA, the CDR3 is TGCGCCAGCGGCGGACTAGCGGGAGGGGAGACCCAGTACTTC. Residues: CASGGLAGGETQYF.

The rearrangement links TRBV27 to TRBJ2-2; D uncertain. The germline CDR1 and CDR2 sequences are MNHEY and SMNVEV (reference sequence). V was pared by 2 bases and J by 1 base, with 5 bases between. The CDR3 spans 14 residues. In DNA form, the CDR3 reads TGTGCCAGCAGTTTAGGCCAGAACACCGGGGAGCTGTTTTTT. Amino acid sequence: CASSLGQNTGELFF.

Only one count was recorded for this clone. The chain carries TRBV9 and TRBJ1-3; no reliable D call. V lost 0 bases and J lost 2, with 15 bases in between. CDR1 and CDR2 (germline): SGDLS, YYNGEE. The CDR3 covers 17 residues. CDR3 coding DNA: TGTGCCAGCAGCGTAGACCGGACGGGGAACGCTGGAAACACCATATATTTT. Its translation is CASSVDRTGNAGNTIYF.

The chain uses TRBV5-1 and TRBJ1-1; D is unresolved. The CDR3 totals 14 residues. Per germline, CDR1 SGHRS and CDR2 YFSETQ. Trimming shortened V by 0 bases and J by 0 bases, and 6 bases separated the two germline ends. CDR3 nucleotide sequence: TGCGCCAGCAGCTTGGGAGAGATGAACACTGAAGCTTTCTTT. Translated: CASSLGEMNTEAFF.

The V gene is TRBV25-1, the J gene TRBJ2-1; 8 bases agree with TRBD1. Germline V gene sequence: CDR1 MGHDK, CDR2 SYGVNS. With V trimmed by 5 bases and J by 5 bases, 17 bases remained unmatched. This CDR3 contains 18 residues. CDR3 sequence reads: CASSSIRRDRGKNNEQFF. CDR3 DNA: TGTGCCAGCAGTTCAATTAGGCGAGACAGGGGCAAGAACAATGAGCAGTTCTTC.

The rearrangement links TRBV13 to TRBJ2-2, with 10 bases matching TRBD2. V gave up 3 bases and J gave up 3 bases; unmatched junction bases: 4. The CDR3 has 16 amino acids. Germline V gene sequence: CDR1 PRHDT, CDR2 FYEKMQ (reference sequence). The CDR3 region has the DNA TGTGCCAGCAGCTTGAGGACTAGCGGATACACCGGGGAGCTGTTTTTT. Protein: CASSLRTSGYTGELFF.

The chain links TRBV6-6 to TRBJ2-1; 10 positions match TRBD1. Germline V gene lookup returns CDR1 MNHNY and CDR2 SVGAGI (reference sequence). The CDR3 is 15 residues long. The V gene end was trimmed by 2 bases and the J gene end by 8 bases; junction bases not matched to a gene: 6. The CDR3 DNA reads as TGTGCCAGCAGTTACGTGGGGACAGGGGAATATGAGCAGTTCTTC. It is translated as CASSYVGTGEYEQFF.

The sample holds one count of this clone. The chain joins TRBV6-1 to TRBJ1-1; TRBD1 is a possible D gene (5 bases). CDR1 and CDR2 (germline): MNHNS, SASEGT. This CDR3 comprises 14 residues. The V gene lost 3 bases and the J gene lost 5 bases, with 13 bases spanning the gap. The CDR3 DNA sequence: TGTGCCAGCAGTGAGAGCCCGGGGGGGACTGAAGCTTTCTTT. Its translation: CASSESPGGTEAFF.

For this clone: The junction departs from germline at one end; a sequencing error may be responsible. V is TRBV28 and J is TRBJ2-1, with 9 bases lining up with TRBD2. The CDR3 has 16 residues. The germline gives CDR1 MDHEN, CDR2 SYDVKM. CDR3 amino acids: CATYLQGLAPYTEQFF. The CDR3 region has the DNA TGTGCCACCTACCTACAGGGACTAGCCCCGTACACTGAGCAGTTCTTC.

The CDR3 DNA follows: TGTGCCAGCAGTTCAGGGATTTGGGGAACTTTCTTT. This encodes CASSSGIWGTFF. This rearrangement joins TRBV9 to TRBJ1-1; TRBD1 is a possible D gene (5 bases). Between the trimmed V and J ends, which lost 5 bases and 12 bases, there was a span of 17 bases. The length of the CDR3 is 12 residues. Germline CDR1 is SGDLS and CDR2 is YYNGEE. Filled out from reference TRBV9 and TRBJ1-1, the complete variable domain reads DSGVTQTPKHLITATGQRVTLRCSPRSGDLSVYWYQQSLDQGLQFLIQYYNGEERAKGNILERFSAQQFPDLHSELNLSSLELGDSALYFCASSSGIWGTFFGQGTRLTVV.